A single TCR beta chain is shown here with its context. These data originate in a study of T cell changes during pregnancy in multiple sclerosis. V dropped 6 bases and J dropped 0 bases, with 10 bases sitting between them. The CDR3 sequence is 14 residues long. From germline, CDR1 is MDHEN and CDR2 SYDVKM. The method was immunoSEQ multiplex PCR; TCRdb's version includes in-frame clones alone and lacks a portion of them. Of approximately 100,000 clones in the sample, about nine tenths were seen once. The clonotype was recovered from a female donor with multiple sclerosis, enrolled in a pregnancy study. The rearrangement links TRBV28 to TRBJ2-3, with D possibly being TRBD2 (5 bases). The sequencing used peripheral blood, collected after pregnancy. This CDR3 reads CASSQGGSTDTQYF. DNA for the CDR3: TGTGCCAGCAGCCAAGGAGGTAGCACAGATACGCAGTATTTT.